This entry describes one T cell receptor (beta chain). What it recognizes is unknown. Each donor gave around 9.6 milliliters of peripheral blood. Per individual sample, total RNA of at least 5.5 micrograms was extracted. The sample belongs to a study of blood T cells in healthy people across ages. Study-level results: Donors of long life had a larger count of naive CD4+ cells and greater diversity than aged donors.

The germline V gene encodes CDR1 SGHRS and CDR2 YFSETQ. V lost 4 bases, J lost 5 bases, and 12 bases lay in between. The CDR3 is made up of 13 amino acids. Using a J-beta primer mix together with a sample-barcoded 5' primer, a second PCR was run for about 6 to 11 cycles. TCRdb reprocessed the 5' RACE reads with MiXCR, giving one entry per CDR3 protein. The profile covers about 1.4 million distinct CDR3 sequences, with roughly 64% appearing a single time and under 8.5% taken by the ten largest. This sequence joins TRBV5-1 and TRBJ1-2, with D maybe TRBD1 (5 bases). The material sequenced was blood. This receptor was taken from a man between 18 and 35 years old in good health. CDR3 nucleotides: TGCGCCAGCAGCCTATACAGGCGGTATGGCTACACCTTC. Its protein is CASSLYRRYGYTF.